Shown below are 16 T cell receptor beta chains from a single sample sequenced in a study of CD8+CD57+ T cells in acquired aplastic anemia. The use of genomic DNA as template underpinned the TCR beta VDJ and CDR3 profiling. TCRdb independently ran MiXCR on the reads; one entry per CDR3 protein. The table includes 100,000 to 150,000 distinct CDR3 sequences, around two fifths detected once. The sample consisted of sorted CD4+, CD8+, or CD8+CD57+ T cells (not recorded which) from PBMCs. The source of these receptors is a human donor in good health, serving as a control.

The V and J genes are TRBV25-1 and TRBJ1-2; 7 bases are shared with TRBD1. V lost 7 bases, J lost 2 bases, and 1 base stayed unmatched. Germline CDR1 MGHDK, CDR2 SYGVNS. The CDR3 is 12 amino acids. The CDR3 nucleotides read TGTGCCAGCACACAGGGGAACTATGGCTACACCTTC. Residues: CASTQGNYGYTF.

This clonotype was seen many times. The V gene is TRBV20-1, the J gene TRBJ1-6, with 9 bases matching TRBD1. CDR1 and CDR2 (germline): DFQATT, SNEGSKA (reference sequence). V lost 1 base and J lost 7; bases outside the gene matches: 2. The CDR3 is 14 amino acids. The DNA for the CDR3 is TGCAGTGCTAGAGCGGACAGGGGAAATTCACCCCTCCACTTT. Amino acid sequence: CSARADRGNSPLHF.

Of note for this clonotype: The junction departs from the called germline gene at one end, perhaps through a read error. The V call is TRBV5-1, the J call TRBJ2-3; D is tentatively TRBD1 or TRBD2 (6 bases each). Germline values: CDR1 SGHRS, CDR2 YFSETQ. The CDR3 has 15 residues. The CDR3 spells CAGSLEGGYTDAQYF. The CDR3 nucleotides are TGCGCCGGCAGCTTGGAGGGGGGTTACACAGATGCGCAGTATTTT.

This clonotype was detected a few times. The chain couples TRBV19 to TRBJ2-1, with 9 bases matching TRBD2. This CDR3 is built from 15 residues. In germline, CDR1 is LNHDA, CDR2 SQIVND (reference sequence). V shed 7 bases and J 2 bases; nucleotides not matched to a gene: 6. The CDR3 DNA follows: TGTGCCAGTATTGCACTAGCGGGCCCCTACAATGAGCAGTTCTTC. Translating gives CASIALAGPYNEQFF.

In this sample, this clonotype turned up many times. The chain uses TRBV12-3 or TRBV12-4 and TRBJ2-7; D is ambiguous. Trimming cost V 5 bases and J 6 bases, with 8 bases left between them. The CDR3 is made up of 11 amino acids. CDR3 nucleotides: TGTGCCAGCAGTATATATAGCGAGCAGTACTTC. Amino acid sequence: CASSIYSEQYF.

This clonotype was observed at least ten times. The gene calls are TRBV6-5 and TRBJ2-3; 7 bases are a match to TRBD1. The CDR3 length is 12 residues. V lost 4 bases, J lost 6 bases, and 1 base stayed unmatched. In germline, CDR1 is MNHEY, CDR2 SVGAGI. The CDR3 DNA sequence: TGTGCCAGCAGTTCACAGGGGGATACGCAGTATTTT. It specifies CASSSQGDTQYF.

About this clonotype itself: The junction and the germline gene differ at one end; a read error may be behind it. V usage is TRBV12-3 or TRBV12-4 and J usage is TRBJ1-2; 8 nucleotides align to TRBD1. The CDR3 runs to 13 residues. CDR3 bases: TGTACCAGCGGATCGGGACAGGAATTTGGCTACACCTTC. The encoded protein is CTSGSGQEFGYTF.

The V call is TRBV2, the J call TRBJ1-1; D ambiguous. Germline V gene lookup returns CDR1 SNHLY and CDR2 FYNNEI. The CDR3 runs to 15 residues. V lost 3 bases and J 0 bases, leaving 11 bases between the germline ends. The CDR3 DNA reads TGTGCCAGCAGTGATCAAGAGCCGATGAACACTGAAGCTTTCTTT. It is translated as CASSDQEPMNTEAFF.

This clonotype was detected once. The junction and the germline gene differ at one end; a read error may be behind it. The genes are TRBV2 and TRBJ1-6; D call uncertain. The CDR3 has 13 residues. Germline assignment: CDR1 SNHLY and CDR2 FYNNEI. The CDR3 DNA follows: TGTGCCAGCACCCTCTTAAGTGAATCACCCCTCCACTTC. As protein: CASTLLSESPLHF.

The gene calls are TRBV29-1 and TRBJ2-7; weak D call: TRBD2 (5 bases). The CDR3 contains 14 residues. CDR1 and CDR2 from the germline V gene are SQVTM and ANQGSEA. V lost 0 bases to trimming and J lost 3 bases, with 12 bases between them. The CDR3 loop is CSVEDRWGDYEQYF. The DNA for the CDR3 is TGCAGCGTTGAAGATCGTTGGGGAGACTACGAGCAGTACTTC.

In this sample, this clonotype turned up a few times. The CDR3 DNA is TGTGCCAGCAGCCCACTAGCCGGGGGCTCCTACAATGAGCAGTTCTTC. Amino acid sequence: CASSPLAGGSYNEQFF. The V gene is TRBV7-8, the J gene TRBJ2-1; TRBD2 might be the D (6 bases). With 5 bases removed from V and 0 bases from J, the gap between germline ends came to 14 bases. Germline CDR1 is SGHVS and CDR2 is FQNEAQ. The CDR3 runs 16 residues.

Comments on this clonotype: This could be a read error, since a much larger clone is one nucleotide away. The gene calls are TRBV20-1 and TRBJ2-3; D perhaps matches TRBD1 (6 bases). The DNA end lines up better with TRBJ1-5; the J call may be wrong. The CDR3 is 17 residues long. Germline V CDR1 and CDR2: DFQATT, SNEGSKA (reference sequence). In DNA form, the CDR3 reads TGCAGTGCTCTCAGCGGGGGGGCCCCCGTCGGCACAGATACGCAGCATTTT. It is translated as CSALSGGAPVGTDTQHF.

The rearrangement joins TRBV11-1 to TRBJ1-1, with 11 nucleotides matching TRBD1. CDR3 length: 16 amino acids. The junction had 7 bases not matched to a gene; V was cut back by 5 bases and J by 2 bases. Germline V gene sequence: CDR1 SGHAT, CDR2 FQDESV (reference sequence). CDR3 bases: TGTGCCAGCAGCACGGACAGGGGGCCCCTAAACACTGAAGCTTTCTTT. It yields the protein CASSTDRGPLNTEAFF.

This clonotype was observed many times. This chain links TRBV30 with TRBJ1-6; no reliable D call. Germline lookup yields CDR1 GTSNPN and CDR2 SVGIG (reference sequence). This CDR3 is built from 16 residues. V was cut by 1 base and J by 7 bases, with 17 bases left in between. The CDR3, as DNA: TGTGCCTGGAGTGCCTTCCCAACAGCTTCCAATTCACCCCTCCACTTT. Its translation: CAWSAFPTASNSPLHF.

This clonotype was counted many times. This chain joins TRBV20-1 and TRBJ2-5; 10 bases align to TRBD2. V trimming: 3 bases; J trimming: 1 base; junction bases outside the gene matches: 5. Germline values: CDR1 DFQATT, CDR2 SNEGSKA (reference sequence). The CDR3 is 15 residues long. CDR3 nucleotide sequence: TGCAGTGCTAGTAAGCGGGGGGGCCTCCAAGAGACCCAGTACTTC. Amino acids: CSASKRGGLQETQYF.

This chain joins TRBV20-1 and TRBJ2-1; 8 bases map to TRBD1. This CDR3 is built from 14 residues. V was pared by 5 bases and J by 14 bases, with 17 bases of the junction left unmatched. Germline V gives CDR1 DFQATT, CDR2 SNEGSKA (reference sequence). The CDR3 sequence: CSASDRGGNDIKFF. CDR3 nucleotides: TGCAGTGCTTCAGACAGGGGCGGTAACGACATTAAGTTCTTC.